This TCR beta chain was identified in a study of a mutant IDH1 vaccine in newly diagnosed glioma. Background on the study: Of the patients given treatment, 62.5% were male and approximately 38% were female, and a mean age of around 41 years was recorded. Patients previously underwent radiotherapy, temozolomide, or both, and most underwent both.

Indicated time point: baseline, week 1 (first vaccination visit). Sample treatment: pre-vaccination baseline after standard-of-care therapy. The astrocytomas were IDH1-mutant, ATRX-negative, and WHO grade 3 or 4. Overall study findings and caveats: It seemed that pseudoprogression was not linked to changes in the top peripheral T cell clonotypes.

Profiled with immunoSEQ multiplex PCR; TCRdb holds only in-frame clones, not every one. Among about 34,000 clones listed, over 60% were seen once. This clone occurred a few times. Antigen: not known. A junction boundary mismatches the germline segment, possibly from a read error. From germline, CDR1 is SGHTA and CDR2 FQGNSA. The CDR3 consists of 14 residues. The sample was peripheral blood mononuclear cells (PBMCs), taken from a glioma patient treated with radiotherapy, temozolomide or both. The rearrangement uses TRBV7-2 and TRBJ2-4; a possible D gene is TRBD1 (6 bases). This receptor was obtained from a man aged 45-65 years with glioma. Some clones in this sample may be carry-over from other donors' samples. CDR3 sequence (DNA): TGTGCCAGCACCTTAGGGGGAACCAAAAACATTCAGTACTTC. Translating gives CASTLGGTKNIQYF.